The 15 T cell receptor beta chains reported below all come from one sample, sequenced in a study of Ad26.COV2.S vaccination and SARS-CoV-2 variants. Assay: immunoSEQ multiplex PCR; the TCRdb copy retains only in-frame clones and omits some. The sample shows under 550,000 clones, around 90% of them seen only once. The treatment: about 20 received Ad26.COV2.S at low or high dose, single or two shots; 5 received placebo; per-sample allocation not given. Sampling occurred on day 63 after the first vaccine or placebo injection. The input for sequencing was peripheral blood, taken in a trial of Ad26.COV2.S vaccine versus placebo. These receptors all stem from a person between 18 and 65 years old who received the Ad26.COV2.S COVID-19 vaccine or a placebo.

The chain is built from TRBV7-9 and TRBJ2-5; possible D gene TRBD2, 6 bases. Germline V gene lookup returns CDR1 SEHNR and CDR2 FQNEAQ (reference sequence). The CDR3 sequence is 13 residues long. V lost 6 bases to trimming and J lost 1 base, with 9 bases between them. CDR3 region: CASRLGSQETQYF. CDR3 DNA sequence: TGTGCCAGCAGGCTCGGGAGCCAAGAGACCCAGTACTTC.

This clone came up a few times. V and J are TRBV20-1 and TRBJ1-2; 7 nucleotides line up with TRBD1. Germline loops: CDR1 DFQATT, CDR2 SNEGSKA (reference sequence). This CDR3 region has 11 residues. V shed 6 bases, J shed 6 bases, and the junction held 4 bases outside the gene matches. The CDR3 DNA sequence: TGCAGTGCGGGGACAGCCGATGGCTACACCTTC. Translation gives CSAGTADGYTF.

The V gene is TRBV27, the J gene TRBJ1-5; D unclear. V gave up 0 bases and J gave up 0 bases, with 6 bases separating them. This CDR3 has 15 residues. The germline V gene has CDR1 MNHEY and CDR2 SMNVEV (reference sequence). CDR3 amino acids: CASSLSTGSNQPQHF. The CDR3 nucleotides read TGTGCCAGCAGTTTATCCACCGGTAGCAATCAGCCCCAGCATTTT.

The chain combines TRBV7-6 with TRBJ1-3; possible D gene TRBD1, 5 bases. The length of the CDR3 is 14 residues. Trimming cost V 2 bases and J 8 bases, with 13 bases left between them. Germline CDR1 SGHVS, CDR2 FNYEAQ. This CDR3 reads CASSLTGPRDTIYF. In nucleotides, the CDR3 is TGTGCCAGCAGCTTAACGGGGCCCCGGGACACCATATATTTT.

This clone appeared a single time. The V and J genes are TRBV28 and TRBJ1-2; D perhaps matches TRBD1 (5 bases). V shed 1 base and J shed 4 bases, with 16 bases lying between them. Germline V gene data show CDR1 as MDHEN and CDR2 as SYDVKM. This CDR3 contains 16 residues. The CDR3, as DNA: TGTGCCAGCAGTTTATACTCGGGGCAGGGTGTCTATGGCTACACCTTC. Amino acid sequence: CASSLYSGQGVYGYTF.

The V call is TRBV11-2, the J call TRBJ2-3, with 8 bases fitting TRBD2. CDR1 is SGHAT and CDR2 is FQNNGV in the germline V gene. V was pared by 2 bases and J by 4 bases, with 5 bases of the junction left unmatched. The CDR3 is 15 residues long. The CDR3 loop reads CASSLSSGFADTQYF. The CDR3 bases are TGTGCCAGCAGCTTATCTAGCGGGTTTGCAGATACGCAGTATTTT.

CDR3 coding DNA: TGTGCCAGCAGCGTTCTCGACAGGCACCACAATGAGCAGTTCTTC. It yields the protein CASSVLDRHHNEQFF. The chain links TRBV9 to TRBJ2-1; D possibly corresponds to TRBD1 (6 bases). Germline values: CDR1 SGDLS, CDR2 YYNGEE. The V end was cut by 2 bases, the J end by 5 bases, with 14 bases between. The CDR3 has 15 residues.

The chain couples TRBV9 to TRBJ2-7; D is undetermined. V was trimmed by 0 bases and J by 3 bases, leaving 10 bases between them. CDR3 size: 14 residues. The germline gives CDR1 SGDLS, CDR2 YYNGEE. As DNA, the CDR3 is TGTGCCAGCAGCGTAGGTTCATCCCTCTACGAGCAGTACTTC. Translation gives CASSVGSSLYEQYF.

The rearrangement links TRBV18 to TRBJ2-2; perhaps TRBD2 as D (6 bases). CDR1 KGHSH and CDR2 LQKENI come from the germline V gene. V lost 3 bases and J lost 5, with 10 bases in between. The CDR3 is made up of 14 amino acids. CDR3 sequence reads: CASSPRRATGELFF. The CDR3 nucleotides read TGTGCCAGCTCACCGCGGAGGGCTACCGGGGAGCTGTTTTTT.

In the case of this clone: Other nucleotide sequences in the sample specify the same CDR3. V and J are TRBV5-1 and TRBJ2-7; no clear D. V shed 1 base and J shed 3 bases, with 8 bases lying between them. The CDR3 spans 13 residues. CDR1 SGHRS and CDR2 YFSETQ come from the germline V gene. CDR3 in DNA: TGCGCCAGCAGCTTGTACCGAGGCTACGAGCAGTACTTC. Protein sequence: CASSLYRGYEQYF.

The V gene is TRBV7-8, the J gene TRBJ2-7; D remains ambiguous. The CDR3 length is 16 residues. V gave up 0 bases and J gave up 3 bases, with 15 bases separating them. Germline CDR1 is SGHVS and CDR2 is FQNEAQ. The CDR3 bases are TGTGCCAGCAGCTTAGCGCATGGCAGGTCGGGCTACGAGCAGTACTTC. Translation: CASSLAHGRSGYEQYF.

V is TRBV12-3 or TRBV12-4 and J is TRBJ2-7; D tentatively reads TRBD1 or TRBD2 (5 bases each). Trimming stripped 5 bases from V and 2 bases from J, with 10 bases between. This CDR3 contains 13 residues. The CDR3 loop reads CASSDLGAYEQYF. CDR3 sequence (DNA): TGTGCCAGCAGTGACCTGGGGGCCTACGAGCAGTACTTC.

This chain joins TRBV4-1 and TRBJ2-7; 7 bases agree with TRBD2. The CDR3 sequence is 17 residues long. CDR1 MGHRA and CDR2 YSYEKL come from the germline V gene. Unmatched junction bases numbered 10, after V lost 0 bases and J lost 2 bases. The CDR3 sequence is CASSQEGLGGSAYEQYF. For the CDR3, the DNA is TGCGCCAGCAGCCAAGAAGGGCTGGGCGGGAGCGCCTACGAGCAGTACTTC.

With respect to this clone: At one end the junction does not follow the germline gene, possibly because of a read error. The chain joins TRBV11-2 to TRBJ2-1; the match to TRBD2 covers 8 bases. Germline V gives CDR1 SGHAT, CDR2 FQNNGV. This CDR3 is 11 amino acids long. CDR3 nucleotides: TGTGCCAGCAGCTTCGGCGGGAGGATAGTCTTC. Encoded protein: CASSFGGRIVF.

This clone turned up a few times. CDR3 residues: CASSIKDGSYEQYF. CDR3 DNA: TGCGCCAGCAGCATCAAGGACGGCTCCTACGAGCAGTACTTC. The chain combines TRBV5-1 with TRBJ2-7; no firm D call. This CDR3 contains 14 residues. The germline gives CDR1 SGHRS, CDR2 YFSETQ. The V gene lost 4 bases and the J gene lost 0 bases, with 11 bases spanning the gap.